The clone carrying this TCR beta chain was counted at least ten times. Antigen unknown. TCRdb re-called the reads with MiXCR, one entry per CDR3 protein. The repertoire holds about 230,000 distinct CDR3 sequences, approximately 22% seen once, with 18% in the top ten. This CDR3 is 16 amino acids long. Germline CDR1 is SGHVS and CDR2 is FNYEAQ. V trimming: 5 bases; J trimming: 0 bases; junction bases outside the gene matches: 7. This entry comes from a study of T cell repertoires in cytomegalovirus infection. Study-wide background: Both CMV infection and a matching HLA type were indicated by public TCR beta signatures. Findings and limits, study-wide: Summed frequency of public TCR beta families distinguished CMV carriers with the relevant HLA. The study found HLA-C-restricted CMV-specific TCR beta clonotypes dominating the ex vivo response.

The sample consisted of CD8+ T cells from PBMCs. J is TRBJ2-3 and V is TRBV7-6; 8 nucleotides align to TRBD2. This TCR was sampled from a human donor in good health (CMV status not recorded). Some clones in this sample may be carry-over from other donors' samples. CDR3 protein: CASSPREGGSTDTQYF. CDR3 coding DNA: TGTGCCAGCAGCCCCCGGGAGGGGGGTAGCACAGATACGCAGTATTTT.